This TCR beta chain emerged from a study of regulatory T cells in long-lasting Graves disease. Study details: Persistent Graves' disease meant over 5 years of antithyroid drugs with positive TSH receptor antibodies. Overall study findings and caveats: Persistent cases of Graves' showed reduced TCR diversity relative to newly diagnosed patients. Peripheral blood, not thyroid tissue, was the sole material studied.

Trimming left V 5 bases short and J 3 bases short, with 16 bases between. The CDR3 runs to 14 residues. Germline V gene lookup returns CDR1 DFQATT and CDR2 SNEGSKA (reference sequence). Time point in this sample: persistent/refractory GD, antithyroid drugs over 5 years with positive TRAb. Following extraction of RNA from PBMCs, that RNA was used to make the TCR library. The table lists this clonotype with a few counts. Its antigen is currently unknown. To make TCR beta libraries, researchers used iRepertoire HTBI primers and Arm-PCR of CDR3 regions. Authors' data handling: Sample data revealed approximately 60 TRBV and under 15 TRBJ segments. One entry per CDR3 protein results from TCRdb running MiXCR on the multiplex PCR reads. The V and J calls, along with clone size, are taken from TCRdb and not from the paper's own processing. The data show roughly 430,000 distinct CDR3 sequences, around 20% seen once.

V gene TRBV20-1 combines with J gene TRBJ1-1, with D unclear. The receptor was isolated from a female donor with Graves disease. The source material was peripheral blood mononuclear cells (PBMCs), sampled when the disease was refractory, from a patient treated with antithyroid drugs. The CDR3 is CSAPVPLAYTEAFF. For the CDR3, the DNA is TGCAGTGCTCCTGTCCCGCTAGCGTACACTGAAGCTTTCTTT.